These 14 T cell receptor beta chains were all obtained from the same sample, sequenced in a study of naive and memory T cell subsets. Two oligonucleotides, mixed equimolar, formed the beta constant-region primer covering TRBC1 and TRBC2. Ligated cDNA was amplified by four rounds of PCR with nested alpha and beta constant-region primers and SP2. One entry per CDR3 protein, called by TCRdb with MiXCR from the UMI-ligation and nested PCR reads. The profile shows about 82,000 distinct CDR3 sequences, over 9% of them singletons. Sequenced input: naive CD8+ T cells from blood. These receptors were taken from a human donor in good health.

This clonotype has a handful of counts. V usage is TRBV20-1 and J usage is TRBJ2-7; the D gene is possibly TRBD1 (5 bases). CDR1 is DFQATT and CDR2 is SNEGSKA in the germline V gene (reference sequence). Trimming cost V 4 bases and J 2 bases, with 18 bases left between them. This CDR3 is built from 15 residues. CDR3 loop: CSAKPGAGLTYEQYF. DNA of the CDR3: TGCAGTGCTAAACCTGGGGCAGGCCTAACCTACGAGCAGTACTTC.

The chain employs TRBV4-1 and TRBJ2-3; tentatively, D is TRBD1 (6 bases). The V end lost 0 bases, the J end lost 5 bases, and 12 bases lay between the germline ends. Germline-derived CDR1 and CDR2 are MGHRA and YSYEKL. The CDR3 is made up of 15 amino acids. CDR3 nucleotide sequence: TGCGCCAGCAGCCAAGAGGGGGCTGTCGGAGATACGCAGTATTTT. Its protein is CASSQEGAVGDTQYF.

The V and J genes are TRBV23-1 and TRBJ1-6; TRBD1 aligns across 9 bases. TRBV23-1 is identified as an open reading frame with a role that is uncertain. Trimming removed 1 base from V and 8 bases from J; junction bases left unmatched: 3. The CDR3 covers 15 residues. Here the CDR3 reads CASSQWTGVHSPLHF. CDR3 coding DNA: TGCGCCAGCAGTCAATGGACAGGGGTTCATTCACCCCTCCACTTT.

The chain carries TRBV19 and TRBJ1-5; the match to TRBD1 covers 10 bases. The CDR3 runs to 14 residues. Trimming at V came to 8 bases and at J to 4 bases, leaving 5 bases not matched to a gene. Germline V gene sequence: CDR1 LNHDA, CDR2 SQIVND (reference sequence). The CDR3 bases are TGTGCCAGTGGACAGGGGGAAAGAAATCAGCCCCAGCATTTT. It yields the protein CASGQGERNQPQHF. Full variable domain (rest looked up from reference TRBV19 and TRBJ1-5): DGGITQSPKYLFRKEGQNVTLSCEQNLNHDAMYWYRQDPGQGLRLIYYSQIVNDFQKGDIAEGYSVSREKKESFPLTVTSAQKNPTAFYLCASGQGERNQPQHFGDGTRLSIL.

This clonotype was counted ten times or more. The rearrangement links TRBV28 to TRBJ2-3, with TRBD2 matching 12 bases. J lost 1 base, V lost 7 bases, and 15 bases had no gene match. The CDR3 is 19 amino acids. Germline CDR1 is MDHEN and CDR2 is SYDVKM. The CDR3 DNA reads as TGTGCCAGCACTAGAGGACTAGCGGGACCCGATACGCGCACAGATACGCAGTATTTT. Translated, it gives CASTRGLAGPDTRTDTQYF.

In its sample, this clonotype was seen a few times. The rearrangement joins TRBV15 to TRBJ1-5; no firm D call. This CDR3 spans 12 amino acids. V was clipped by 8 bases and J by 4 bases, with 9 bases between them. The germline V gene has CDR1 LNHNV and CDR2 YYDKDF (reference sequence). The CDR3 DNA follows: TGTGCCACCCAGGACGGGAATCAGCCCCAGCATTTT. This gives the protein CATQDGNQPQHF. Combining the CDR3 with reference TRBV15 and TRBJ1-5 gives the whole variable domain DAMVIQNPRYQVTQFGKPVTLSCSQTLNHNVMYWYQQKSSQAPKLLFHYYDKDFNNEADTPDNFQSRRPNTSFCFLDIRSPGLGDTAMYLCATQDGNQPQHFGDGTRLSIL.

Only a few counts were recorded for this clonotype. The V and J genes are TRBV10-1 and TRBJ2-7; D gene unclear. Germline V gene data show CDR1 as WNHNN and CDR2 as SYGVQD (reference sequence). The CDR3 loop spans 12 amino acids. Trimming shortened V by 6 bases and J by 2 bases, and 8 bases separated the two germline ends. CDR3 coding DNA: TGCGCCAGCAGCGATACCGCCTACGAGCAGTACTTC. Amino acids: CASSDTAYEQYF.

This clonotype was detected only a few times. The CDR3: CASSGRDREIYEQYF. The CDR3 region has the DNA TGTGCCAGCAGTGGCAGGGACAGGGAGATCTACGAGCAGTACTTC. V usage is TRBV12-3 or TRBV12-4 and J usage is TRBJ2-7, with 9 bases aligning to TRBD1. The CDR3 sequence is 15 residues long. J was trimmed by 3 bases and V by 5 bases; bases with no gene match: 8.

The chain recombines TRBV27 with TRBJ1-5; TRBD1 matches at 7 bases. J lost 0 bases, V lost 3 bases, and 2 bases had no gene match. Germline CDR1 is MNHEY and CDR2 is SMNVEV (reference sequence). The CDR3 sequence is 15 residues long. The CDR3 DNA reads TGTGCCAGCAGTTTGCGACAGGGTAGCAATCAGCCCCAGCATTTT. Its protein product is CASSLRQGSNQPQHF.

The chain links TRBV12-3 or TRBV12-4 to TRBJ2-3; 8 bases agree with TRBD2. The CDR3 is made up of 16 amino acids. V lost 6 bases to trimming and J lost 5 bases; unmatched junction nucleotides: 13. DNA for the CDR3: TGTGCCAGCAGCCCTCCCCCAGCGGGAGCGGTAGATACGCAGTATTTT. Amino acid sequence: CASSPPPAGAVDTQYF.

This clonotype has at least ten counts. The V call is TRBV5-4, the J call TRBJ2-2; D not resolved. Germline V gives CDR1 SGHNT, CDR2 YYREEE (reference sequence). V lost 4 bases and J lost 0, with 4 bases in between. The CDR3 has 13 residues. The CDR3 here is CASSPANTGELFF. CDR3 nucleotides: TGTGCCAGCAGCCCAGCGAACACCGGGGAGCTGTTTTTT.

This clonotype appeared many times. The V call is TRBV20-1, the J call TRBJ2-7; TRBD2 agrees at 12 bases. The CDR3 is 15 amino acids. J lost 5 bases, V lost 0 bases, and 5 bases had no gene match. Germline CDR1 reads DFQATT; CDR2 reads SNEGSKA (reference sequence). CDR3 in DNA: TGCAGTGCTAGAGATCGGCTAGCGGGAGGGGACGAGCAGTACTTC. The encoded protein is CSARDRLAGGDEQYF.

The sample holds many counts of this clonotype. The J gene is TRBJ2-3, the V gene TRBV4-1, with TRBD2 matching over 8 bases. The CDR3 consists of 16 residues. Germline V gene data show CDR1 as MGHRA and CDR2 as YSYEKL. After removal of 1 base from V and 6 bases from J, the junction contained 9 bases not matched to a gene. CDR3 residues: CASSQGEAGDRDTQYF. In DNA, the CDR3 is TGCGCCAGCAGCCAAGGGGAAGCGGGAGATCGGGATACGCAGTATTTT.

This clonotype appeared many times. Relative to the germline gene, one junction end is altered; a read error may explain this. The chain links TRBV29-1 to TRBJ2-2; a possible D gene is TRBD2 (6 bases). The CDR3 runs 14 residues. Per germline, CDR1 SQVTM and CDR2 ANQGSEA. The CDR3 DNA is TGCAGCGTCGAAGGTGGCGGGAACGCCGGGGAGCTGTTTTTT. Translation gives CSVEGGGNAGELFF.